This T cell receptor beta chain was identified in a study of T cell changes during pregnancy in multiple sclerosis. Clones were read by immunoSEQ multiplex PCR, and TCRdb kept only the in-frame ones, dropping some. The repertoire holds about 69,000 clones, with about 91% as singletons. V lost 3 bases to trimming and J lost 0 bases, with 15 bases between them. The germline gives CDR1 LGHNA, CDR2 YSLEER. CDR3 size: 18 residues. The source material was CD4+ T cells from peripheral blood mononuclear cells, sampled in the third trimester of pregnancy. The genes are TRBV4-3 and TRBJ2-6, with D maybe TRBD2 (6 bases). This clonotype was obtained from a female donor in good health, enrolled as a control in a pregnancy study. The CDR3: CASSQGSGSNSGANVLTF. The CDR3 DNA reads as TGCGCCAGCAGCCAGGGTAGCGGTAGCAACTCTGGGGCCAACGTCCTGACTTTC.